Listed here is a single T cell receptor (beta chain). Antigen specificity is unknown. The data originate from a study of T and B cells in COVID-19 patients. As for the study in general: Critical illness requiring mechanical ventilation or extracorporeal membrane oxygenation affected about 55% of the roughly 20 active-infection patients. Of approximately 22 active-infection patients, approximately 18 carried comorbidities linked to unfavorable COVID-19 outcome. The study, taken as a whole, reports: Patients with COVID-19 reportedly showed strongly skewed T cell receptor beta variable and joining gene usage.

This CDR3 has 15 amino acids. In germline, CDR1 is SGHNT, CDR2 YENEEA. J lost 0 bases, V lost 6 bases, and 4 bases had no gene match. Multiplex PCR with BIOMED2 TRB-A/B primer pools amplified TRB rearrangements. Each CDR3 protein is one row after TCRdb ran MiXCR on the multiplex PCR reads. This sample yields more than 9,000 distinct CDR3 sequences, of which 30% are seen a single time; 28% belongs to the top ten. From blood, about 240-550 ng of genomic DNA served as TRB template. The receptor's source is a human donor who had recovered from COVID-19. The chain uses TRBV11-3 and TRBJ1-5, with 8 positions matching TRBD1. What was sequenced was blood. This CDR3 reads CASRPTGDSNQPQHF. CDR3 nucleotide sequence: TGTGCCAGCAGACCGACAGGGGATAGCAATCAGCCCCAGCATTTT.